A selection of T cell receptor beta chains follows, all from one sample in a study of blood T cell repertoires in COVID-19. Measured with immunoSEQ multiplex PCR; TCRdb has only the in-frame clones, and not every one. The table includes 150,000 to 200,000 clones, roughly 86% detected once. The specimen sequenced was peripheral blood. These receptors were collected from a woman aged 45 to 65 with acute or convalescent COVID-19. Both conserved end residues are part of each CDR3. The D gene is left open where the match is weak. Size is stated for part of the rows, as once, few or many counts, or as a class when the clone is expanded.

CDR3aa	CDR3nt	j_gene	d_gene	v_gene	abundance
CASSPGLSYNEQFF	TGCGCCAGCAGCCCGGGACTCTCCTACAATGAGCAGTTCTTC	TRBJ2-1	NA	TRBV4-1	NA
CASSLETGPYGYTF	TGTGCCAGCAGCTTAGAGACAGGGCCCTATGGCTACACCTTC	TRBJ1-2	TRBD1	TRBV7-2	NA
CATSGGLNQPQHF	TGTGCCACCAGTGGGGGCCTCAATCAGCCCCAGCATTTT	TRBJ1-5	NA	TRBV24-1	NA
CASSPGGENIQYF	TGTGCCAGCTCACCAGGGGGCGAAAACATTCAGTACTTC	TRBJ2-4	NA	TRBV18	NA
CASSLIGGRTETQYF	TGCGCCAGCAGCTTGATCGGCGGGAGGACGGAGACCCAGTACTTC	TRBJ2-5	TRBD2	TRBV5-1	NA
CASSQERDGTEAFF	TGCGCCAGCAGCCAAGAGAGGGATGGGACTGAAGCTTTCTTT	TRBJ1-1	NA	TRBV4-3	NA
CSATPSGEKLFF	TGCAGCGCCACTCCATCGGGTGAAAAACTGTTTTTT	TRBJ1-4	NA	TRBV29-1	NA
CASSLQGGNEQFF	TGTGCCAGCAGCTTACAGGGGGGCAATGAGCAGTTCTTC	TRBJ2-1	NA	TRBV7-6	NA
CASSWDSSNQPQHF	TGTGCCAGCTCATGGGACAGTAGCAATCAGCCCCAGCATTTT	TRBJ1-5	TRBD1	TRBV18	NA
CASSPGPGENTIYF	TGTGCCAGCTCACCGGGGCCAGGGGAGAACACCATATATTTT	TRBJ1-3	NA	TRBV18	NA
CASSPQQGKGYTF	TGTGCCAGCAGCCCCCAGCAGGGCAAGGGCTACACCTTC	TRBJ1-2	NA	TRBV7-2	NA
CAWTGTANTEAFF	TGTGCCTGGACCGGGACAGCGAACACTGAAGCTTTCTTT	TRBJ1-1	TRBD1	TRBV30	NA
CASSPNRGRNFIRYGYTF	TGCGCCAGCAGCCCTAACAGGGGCCGAAACTTTATCCGTTATGGCTACACCTTC	TRBJ1-2	TRBD1	TRBV10-2	NA
CASSYFPGGVNTYEQYF	TGTGCCAGCAGTTACTTCCCTGGGGGCGTCAACACCTACGAGCAGTACTTC	TRBJ2-7	NA	TRBV6-2/TRBV6-3	NA
CASSLRTGLNTEAFF	TGTGCCAGCAGTCTCCGGACAGGCCTGAACACTGAAGCTTTCTTT	TRBJ1-1	TRBD1	TRBV25-1	once
CASSEYGQGTFYGYTF	TGTGCCAGCAGTGAATACGGGCAGGGGACGTTCTATGGCTACACCTTC	TRBJ1-2	NA	TRBV25-1	once
CASRLTGVYTGELFF	TGTGCCAGCAGATTGACAGGAGTATACACCGGGGAGCTGTTTTTT	TRBJ2-2	NA	TRBV6-5	NA
CASSLGTGVAEQYF	TGTGCCAGCAGCCTCGGGACAGGGGTTGCTGAGCAGTACTTC	TRBJ2-7	TRBD1	TRBV2	NA
CASSRDAGETQYF	TGTGCCAGCAGCAGGGACGCCGGGGAGACCCAGTACTTC	TRBJ2-5	NA	TRBV7-9	NA
CATEPGGLGTEAFF	TGTGCCACCGAACCCGGCGGACTGGGCACTGAAGCTTTCTTT	TRBJ1-1	NA	TRBV15	NA
CADPPGGQNYGYTF	TGCGCCGATCCCCCGGGGGGGCAAAACTATGGCTACACCTTC	TRBJ1-2	NA	TRBV10-2	NA
CASARMWGEDSPLHF	TGTGCCAGCGCCCGGATGTGGGGGGAAGATTCACCCCTCCACTTT	TRBJ1-6	NA	TRBV6-5	NA
CASRNRASGGASRDEQFF	TGTGCCAGCAGAAATCGCGCTAGCGGGGGGGCGAGTAGGGATGAGCAGTTCTTC	TRBJ2-1	TRBD2	TRBV7-2	once
CASSFNPADTQYF	TGTGCCAGCAGCTTTAATCCCGCGGATACGCAGTATTTT	TRBJ2-3	NA	TRBV5-4	NA